What follows are 24 T cell receptor beta chains derived from one specimen sequenced in a study of blood T cell repertoires in COVID-19. Using immunoSEQ multiplex PCR, the repertoire was profiled, and TCRdb retains in-frame clones only, with some absent. The sample includes under 60,000 clones, around 80% seen only once; the top ten take 9.5% to 13%. Sequencing input: peripheral blood. The receptors stem from a man between 25 and 39 years old with COVID-19, enrolled during active disease.

A few counts support this clone. The chain links TRBV5-1 to TRBJ1-2, with D possibly TRBD1 on 5 matching bases. Between the trimmed V and J ends, which lost 0 bases and 0 bases, there was a span of 12 bases. In germline, CDR1 is SGHRS, CDR2 YFSETQ. The CDR3 has 16 residues. CDR3 residues: CASSLDPSTANYGYTF. CDR3 DNA: TGCGCCAGCAGCTTGGATCCCTCGACAGCTAACTATGGCTACACCTTC.

The rearrangement joins TRBV10-3 to TRBJ1-5; TRBD1 is a possible D gene (5 bases). This CDR3 region has 11 residues. Between the trimmed V and J ends, which lost 10 bases and 5 bases, there was a span of 9 bases. CDR1 and CDR2 from the germline V gene are ENHRY and SYGVKD. Written as DNA, the CDR3 is TGTGCCACGGGAGGGGATCAGCCCCAGCATTTT. This gives the protein CATGGDQPQHF.

V gene TRBV11-2 combines with J gene TRBJ2-7; TRBD2 agrees at 8 bases. The germline CDR1 and CDR2 sequences are SGHAT and FQNNGV. The CDR3 runs to 15 residues. V lost 1 base to trimming and J lost 2 bases; unmatched junction nucleotides: 4. CDR3 sequence: CASSLASGLPYEQYF. CDR3 bases: TGTGCCAGCAGCTTAGCTAGCGGGCTACCCTACGAGCAGTACTTC.

This clone was found once. The rearrangement links TRBV28 to TRBJ1-2; 7 bases fit TRBD1. CDR3 length equals 12 residues. With 10 bases clipped from V and 4 bases from J, the junction kept 6 bases outside the gene matches. Per the germline V gene, CDR1 is MDHEN and CDR2 is SYDVKM. The CDR3 DNA reads TGTGCCACATCCACAGGGGTCTATGGCTACACCTTC. The encoded protein is CATSTGVYGYTF.

CDR3 nucleotide sequence: TGTGCCAGCAGTTTGGGTACCACTAGGGACACCTTC. Translation gives CASSLGTTRDTF. The chain uses TRBV12-3 or TRBV12-4 and TRBJ1-2; D remains ambiguous. The CDR3 has 12 amino acids. Trimming took off 3 bases at V and 12 bases at J, with 14 bases between the two ends.

This clone came up a few times. J is TRBJ2-7 and V is TRBV12-3 or TRBV12-4; the D gene is possibly TRBD1 (7 bases). CDR3 length equals 13 residues. The V end was cut by 6 bases, the J end by 7 bases, with 16 bases between. Here the CDR3 DNA reads TGTGCCAGCAGCATTGGAGGGGGCGGAGAGCAGTACTTC. As protein: CASSIGGGGEQYF.

This chain joins TRBV2 and TRBJ2-3; 8 bases are shared with TRBD1. CDR1 and CDR2 (germline): SNHLY, FYNNEI. Trimming at V came to 4 bases and at J to 5 bases, leaving 5 bases not matched to a gene. This CDR3 has 14 amino acids. The CDR3 region is CASSGQGFRDTQYF. CDR3 bases: TGTGCCAGCAGTGGACAGGGGTTTCGAGATACGCAGTATTTT.

This rearrangement joins TRBV9 to TRBJ1-3; TRBD1 agrees at 12 bases. Losses at the gene ends were 3 bases for V and 4 bases for J; bases not matched to a gene: 5. Germline V gene lookup returns CDR1 SGDLS and CDR2 YYNGEE. This CDR3 region has 16 residues. CDR3: CASSALGQGAGNTIYF. CDR3 nucleotides: TGTGCCAGCAGCGCCCTGGGACAGGGGGCAGGAAACACCATATATTTT. Using reference TRBV9 and TRBJ1-3 for the parts outside the CDR3, the full variable domain is DSGVTQTPKHLITATGQRVTLRCSPRSGDLSVYWYQQSLDQGLQFLIQYYNGEERAKGNILERFSAQQFPDLHSELNLSSLELGDSALYFCASSALGQGAGNTIYFGEGSWLTVV.

The chain has TRBV19 and TRBJ2-7; 13 bases agree with TRBD2. V dropped 4 bases and J dropped 4; count of bases not matched to a gene: 4. This CDR3 spans 15 amino acids. Germline CDR1 is LNHDA and CDR2 is SQIVND (reference sequence). The CDR3 is CASSSQTSGRYEQYF. In nucleotides, the CDR3 is TGTGCCAGTAGTAGCCAGACTAGCGGGAGGTACGAGCAGTACTTC.

The rearrangement links TRBV4-2 to TRBJ2-7; TRBD2 aligns across 10 bases. CDR1 and CDR2 (germline): LGHNA, YNFKEQ. The CDR3 has 17 amino acids. Trimming cost V 0 bases and J 6 bases; bases outside gene matches: 11. In DNA form, the CDR3 reads TGTGCCAGCAGCCAAGATGCGGCTAGCGGGAGCGGTGGCGAGCAGTACTTC. Encoded protein: CASSQDAASGSGGEQYF.

The V call is TRBV12-3 or TRBV12-4, the J call TRBJ2-5; D is ambiguous. The CDR3 has 13 residues. V was clipped by 2 bases and J by 5 bases, with 9 bases between them. CDR3 in amino acids: CASSLSGAETQYF. The CDR3 DNA reads as TGTGCCAGCAGTTTATCGGGTGCGGAGACCCAGTACTTC.

This chain connects TRBV11-2 to TRBJ2-7, with D uncertain. Trimming took 3 bases from V and 7 from J, leaving 10 bases between them. Germline-derived CDR1 and CDR2 are SGHAT and FQNNGV. This CDR3 has 12 amino acids. CDR3 region: CASSLLTREQYF. Written as DNA, the CDR3 is TGTGCCAGCAGCTTGCTAACTCGGGAGCAGTACTTC. The variable domain in full, completed from reference TRBV11-2 and TRBJ2-7, reads EAGVAQSPRYKIIEKRQSVAFWCNPISGHATLYWYQQILGQGPKLLIQFQNNGVVDDSQLPKDRFSAERLKGVDSTLKIQPAKLEDSAVYLCASSLLTREQYFGPGTRLTVT.

The V gene is TRBV9, the J gene TRBJ1-3; D is unresolved. V shed 3 bases and J shed 0 bases, with 7 bases lying between them. There are 14 residues in the CDR3. Germline CDR1 reads SGDLS; CDR2 reads YYNGEE. This CDR3 is CASSGRVSGNTIYF. CDR3 DNA sequence: TGTGCCAGCAGCGGACGGGTCTCTGGAAACACCATATATTTT.

V is TRBV19 and J is TRBJ2-5, with 8 nucleotides matching TRBD2. CDR1 and CDR2 (germline): LNHDA, SQIVND (reference sequence). The CDR3 totals 14 residues. J was trimmed by 5 bases and V by 3 bases; bases with no gene match: 5. CDR3 region: CASSIGGRIETQYF. As DNA, the CDR3 is TGTGCCAGTAGTATCGGCGGGAGGATCGAGACCCAGTACTTC.

The chain recombines TRBV27 with TRBJ2-3, with a possible D match to TRBD1 (6 bases). With 2 bases removed from V and 4 bases from J, the gap between germline ends came to 13 bases. CDR1 and CDR2 from the germline V gene are MNHEY and SMNVEV (reference sequence). The CDR3 extends over 15 amino acids. Here the CDR3 reads CASSLRQVRADTQYF. Written as DNA, the CDR3 is TGTGCCAGCAGTTTAAGACAGGTCCGCGCAGATACGCAGTATTTT.

The chain uses TRBV6-5 and TRBJ2-7; 11 nucleotides match TRBD2. The CDR3 is 15 amino acids. V trimming: 5 bases; J trimming: 7 bases; junction bases outside the gene matches: 10. The germline V gene encodes CDR1 MNHEY and CDR2 SVGAGI. Written as DNA, the CDR3 is TGTGCCAGCAGTATAGCGGGAGGGGGTACGGGTGAGCAGTACTTC. Residues: CASSIAGGGTGEQYF.

V and J are TRBV28 and TRBJ2-7; D is ambiguous. CDR1 and CDR2 from the germline V gene are MDHEN and SYDVKM. The CDR3 is 11 amino acids. V was clipped by 6 bases and J by 7 bases, with 10 bases between them. CDR3 nucleotides: TGTGCCAGCAGCTCCGGGTGGGAGCAGTACTTC. Its translation: CASSSGWEQYF.

The rearrangement uses TRBV5-4 and TRBJ1-2; D is unclear. The V end lost 4 bases, the J end lost 0 bases, and 10 bases lay between the germline ends. The CDR3 covers 14 residues. Germline CDR1 SGHNT, CDR2 YYREEE (reference sequence). CDR3: CASSTRRTNYGYTF. The DNA for the CDR3 is TGTGCCAGCAGCACCCGGAGGACTAACTATGGCTACACCTTC.

This chain links TRBV2 with TRBJ1-1, with 7 bases matching TRBD1. Trimming removed 5 bases from V and 6 bases from J; junction bases left unmatched: 3. The CDR3 is 12 residues long. Germline V gene data show CDR1 as SNHLY and CDR2 as FYNNEI. The CDR3 DNA reads as TGTGCCAGCAGTAGCGACAGGGCTGAAGCTTTCTTT. It is translated as CASSSDRAEAFF.

The chain carries TRBV19 and TRBJ1-2, with 7 bases lining up with TRBD1. Per the germline V gene, CDR1 is LNHDA and CDR2 is SQIVND (reference sequence). V lost 7 bases, J lost 7 bases, and 9 bases stayed unmatched. The length of the CDR3 is 13 residues. CDR3 in amino acids: CASTRGAQGGYTF. The CDR3 DNA reads TGTGCCAGTACCAGGGGGGCGCAGGGTGGCTACACCTTC.

This chain links TRBV6-5 with TRBJ2-7; perhaps TRBD1 as D (6 bases). Germline V gives CDR1 MNHEY, CDR2 SVGAGI. V lost 4 bases and J lost 2, with 12 bases in between. The CDR3 runs to 14 residues. The DNA for the CDR3 is TGTGCCAGCAGTTGGGGACAATCCGCCTACGAGCAGTACTTC. Encoded protein: CASSWGQSAYEQYF.

The chain employs TRBV6-5 and TRBJ2-5; D is possibly TRBD2 (5 bases). Germline CDR1 reads MNHEY; CDR2 reads SVGAGI. V lost 6 bases and J 5 bases, leaving 16 bases between the germline ends. The CDR3 has 14 residues. The DNA for the CDR3 is TGTGCCAGCAGCGGCGGGCAGCGAGCCGAGACCCAGTACTTC. Its translation is CASSGGQRAETQYF.

The CDR3 region is CSVEAWTDRNEQFF. The CDR3 bases are TGCAGCGTTGAAGCTTGGACAGATCGCAATGAGCAGTTCTTC. V gene TRBV29-1 combines with J gene TRBJ2-1; perhaps TRBD1 as D (6 bases). The CDR3 spans 14 residues. The V and J ends lost 1 base and 6 bases respectively, with 13 bases between them. Germline lookup yields CDR1 SQVTM and CDR2 ANQGSEA.

The table lists this clone with a few counts. The V call is TRBV28, the J call TRBJ1-2; 10 nucleotides agree with TRBD1. This CDR3 is built from 17 residues. J lost 0 bases, V lost 6 bases, and 10 bases had no gene match. Germline V gene lookup returns CDR1 MDHEN and CDR2 SYDVKM. The CDR3 spells CASREDRGTNSNYGYTF. In DNA form, the CDR3 reads TGTGCCAGCAGAGAGGACAGGGGGACAAACTCTAACTATGGCTACACCTTC.